The clone carrying this T cell receptor beta chain was seen repeatedly, ten times or more. The antigen remains undetermined. Tagging with unique molecular identifiers was applied to individual cDNA molecules. MiXCR, applied by TCRdb to the 5' RACE reads, yields one record per CDR3 protein. The data contain approximately 84,000 distinct CDR3 sequences, approximately 15% of them singletons. The CDR3 length is 13 residues. Germline CDR1 SGHDT, CDR2 YYEEEE. The V and J ends lost 5 bases and 0 bases respectively, with 8 bases between them. The data originate from a study of early T cells in non-severe SARS-CoV-2 infection. Study overall: Sequencing targeted bulk RNA from unsorted whole blood, leaving chains unpaired.

Study conclusions and caveats: Private and CD4 specificities were missed by VDJdb matching, which favored anti-spike CD8 responses.

The rearrangement uses TRBV5-6 and TRBJ1-2, with D maybe TRBD1 (6 bases). This clonotype was sampled from an adult who was a healthcare worker with PCR-confirmed SARS-CoV-2 infection or an uninfected control (not recorded which). Sequencing was done on a sample of whole blood. The CDR3 spells CASRWTANYGYTF. CDR3 nucleotides: TGTGCCAGCAGGTGGACAGCTAACTATGGCTACACCTTC.